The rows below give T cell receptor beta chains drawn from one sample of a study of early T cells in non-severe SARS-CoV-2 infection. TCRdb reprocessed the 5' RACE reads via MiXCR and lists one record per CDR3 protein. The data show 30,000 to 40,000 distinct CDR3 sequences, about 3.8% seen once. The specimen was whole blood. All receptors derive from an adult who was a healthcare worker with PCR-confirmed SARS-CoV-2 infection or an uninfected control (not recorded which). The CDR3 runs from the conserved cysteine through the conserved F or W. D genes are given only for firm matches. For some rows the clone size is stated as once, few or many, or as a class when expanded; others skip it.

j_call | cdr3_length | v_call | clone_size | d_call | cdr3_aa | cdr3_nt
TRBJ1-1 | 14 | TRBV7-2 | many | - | CASSLYGKGVEAFF | TGTGCCAGCAGCTTGTATGGAAAGGGAGTTGAAGCTTTCTTT
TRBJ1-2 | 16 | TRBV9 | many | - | CASSVGLLMGDYGYTF | TGTGCCAGCAGCGTAGGACTGCTCATGGGTGACTATGGCTACACCTTC
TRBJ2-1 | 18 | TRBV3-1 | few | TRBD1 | CASSPSPDRGTSYNEQFF | TGTGCCAGCAGCCCGAGCCCGGACAGGGGAACTTCATACAATGAGCAGTTCTTC
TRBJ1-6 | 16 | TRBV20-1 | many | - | CSAPSGGATDNSPLHF | TGCAGTGCTCCGTCCGGGGGGGCGACAGATAATTCACCCCTCCACTTT
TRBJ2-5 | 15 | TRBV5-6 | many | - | CASSLLWGGGETQYF | TGTGCCAGCAGCTTGCTTTGGGGTGGAGGAGAGACCCAGTACTTC
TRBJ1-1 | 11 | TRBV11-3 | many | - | CASSLVGEAFF | TGTGCCAGCAGCTTAGTAGGGGAAGCTTTCTTT
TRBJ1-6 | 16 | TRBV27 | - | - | CASSQGAGPWNSPLHF | TGTGCCAGCAGCCAAGGGGCGGGGCCGTGGAATTCACCCCTCCACTTT
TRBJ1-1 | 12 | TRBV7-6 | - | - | CASSRGDTVAFF | TGTGCCAGCAGCAGGGGTGACACTGTAGCTTTCTTT
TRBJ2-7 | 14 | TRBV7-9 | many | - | CASSLAGRPYEQYF | TGTGCCAGCAGCTTAGCGGGCAGACCCTACGAGCAGTACTTC
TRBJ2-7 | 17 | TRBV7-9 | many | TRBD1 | CASSLGDTGTGIYEQYF | TGTGCCAGCAGCTTAGGTGACACCGGGACAGGGATTTACGAGCAGTACTTC
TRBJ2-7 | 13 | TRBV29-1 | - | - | CSVAPSDDGEQYF | TGCAGCGTTGCCCCGAGCGACGACGGCGAGCAGTACTTC
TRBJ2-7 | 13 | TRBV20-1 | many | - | CSAGGASVHEQYF | TGCAGTGCGGGGGGGGCGTCGGTGCACGAGCAGTACTTC
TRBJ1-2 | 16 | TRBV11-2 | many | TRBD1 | CASSLAPDRRPYGYTF | TGTGCCAGCAGCTTAGCCCCGGACAGGAGACCCTATGGCTACACCTTC
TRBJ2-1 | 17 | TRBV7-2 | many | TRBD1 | CASSLAPTGGYYNEQFF | TGTGCCAGCAGCTTAGCGCCAACAGGGGGCTACTACAATGAGCAGTTCTTC
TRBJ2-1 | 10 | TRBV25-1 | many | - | CASSERKQFF | TGTGCCAGCAGTGAAAGGAAGCAGTTCTTC
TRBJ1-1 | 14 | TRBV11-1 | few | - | CASSLDGGGAKAFF | TGTGCCAGCAGCTTAGATGGAGGGGGGGCGAAAGCTTTCTTT
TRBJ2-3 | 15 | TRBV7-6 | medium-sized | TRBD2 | CASSTTSGSTDTQYF | TGTGCCAGCAGCACGACTAGCGGGAGTACGGATACGCAGTATTTT
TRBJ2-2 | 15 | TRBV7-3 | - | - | CASSPTRINTGELFF | TGTGCCAGCAGCCCCACTAGAATCAACACCGGGGAGCTGTTTTTT
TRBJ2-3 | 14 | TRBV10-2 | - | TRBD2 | CASSVGLARDTQYF | TGCGCCAGCAGTGTAGGACTAGCACGAGATACGCAGTATTTT
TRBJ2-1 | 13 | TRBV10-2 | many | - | CASSAGGGDEQFF | TGCGCCAGCAGTGCCGGGGGTGGAGATGAGCAGTTCTTC
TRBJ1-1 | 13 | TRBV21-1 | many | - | CASSRRRGTEAFF | TGTGCCAGCAGCCGACGACGGGGCACTGAAGCTTTCTTT
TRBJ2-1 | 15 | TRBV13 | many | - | CASNPGGLVRDEQFF | TGTGCCAGCAACCCAGGTGGCCTAGTCAGGGATGAGCAGTTCTTC
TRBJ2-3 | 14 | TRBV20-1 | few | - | CSAGSRPLTDTQYF | TGCAGTGCTGGTTCTAGGCCCCTCACAGATACGCAGTATTTT
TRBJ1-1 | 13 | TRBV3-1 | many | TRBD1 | CASSQPGQVSAFF | TGTGCCAGCAGCCAACCTGGACAGGTTTCAGCTTTCTTT
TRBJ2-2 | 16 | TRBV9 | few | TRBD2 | CASSVRLAGNTGELFF | TGTGCCAGCAGCGTAAGGCTAGCGGGAAACACCGGGGAGCTGTTTTTT
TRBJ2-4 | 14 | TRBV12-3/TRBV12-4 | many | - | CASSLSSGFNIQYF | TGTGCCAGCAGTCTAAGCTCGGGGTTTAACATTCAGTACTTC
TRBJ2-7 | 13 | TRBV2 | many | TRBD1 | CASTPGQIYEQYF | TGTGCCAGCACCCCGGGACAGATCTACGAGCAGTACTTC
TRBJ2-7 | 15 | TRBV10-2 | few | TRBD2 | CASNPSGRPSYEQYF | TGCGCCAGCAACCCCAGCGGGAGGCCGTCCTACGAGCAGTACTTC
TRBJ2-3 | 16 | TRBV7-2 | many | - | CASSLDRGADTDTQYF | TGTGCCAGCAGCTTAGATCGAGGCGCCGACACAGATACGCAGTATTTT
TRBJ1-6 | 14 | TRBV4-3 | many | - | CASSHGGADSPLHF | TGCGCCAGCAGCCATGGGGGCGCGGATTCACCCCTCCACTTT
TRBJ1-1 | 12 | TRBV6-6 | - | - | CASSYLGTEAFF | TGTGCCAGCAGTTACTTGGGGACTGAAGCTTTCTTT